One sample yielded the 19 T cell receptor beta chains listed below, sequenced in a study of blood T cell repertoires in COVID-19. Using immunoSEQ multiplex PCR, the repertoire was profiled, and TCRdb retains in-frame clones only, with some absent. The sample has around 50,000 clones; 82% are singletons. The specimen was peripheral blood. Receptors were obtained from an elderly woman with acute or convalescent COVID-19.

The chain couples TRBV4-2 to TRBJ2-5; D gene ambiguous. CDR1 LGHNA and CDR2 YNFKEQ come from the germline V gene. With 5 bases removed from V and 4 bases from J, the gap between germline ends came to 11 bases. This CDR3 is built from 13 residues. The CDR3 bases are TGTGCCAGCAGCTTTACCACTTCAGAGACCCAGTACTTC. Its protein is CASSFTTSETQYF.

The sample holds a few counts of this clone. CDR3 protein: CASSTQGHSFRYNEQFF. In DNA, the CDR3 is TGTGCCAGTAGTACCCAGGGACACTCCTTTCGTTACAATGAGCAGTTCTTC. The chain employs TRBV19 and TRBJ2-1; D is possibly TRBD1 (6 bases). Deletions cut 4 bases from V and 4 bases from J, with 20 bases between. Per germline, CDR1 LNHDA and CDR2 SQIVND (reference sequence). The CDR3 is made up of 17 amino acids.

This clone was seen only a few times. The genes are TRBV28 and TRBJ2-7, with a possible D match to TRBD1 (5 bases). Trimming left V 3 bases short and J 2 bases short, with 17 bases between. Germline V CDR1 and CDR2: MDHEN, SYDVKM. The CDR3 covers 16 residues. CDR3 in amino acids: CASSFSQGRATYEQYF. Here the CDR3 DNA reads TGTGCCAGCAGTTTTAGTCAGGGAAGGGCGACCTACGAGCAGTACTTC. Full variable domain (rest looked up from reference TRBV28 and TRBJ2-7): DVKVTQSSRYLVKRTGEKVFLECVQDMDHENMFWYRQDPGLGLRLIYFSYDVKMKEKGDIPEGYSVSREKKERFSLILESASTNQTSMYLCASSFSQGRATYEQYFGPGTRLTVT.

Only a few counts were recorded for this clone. V is TRBV2 and J is TRBJ1-3; maybe TRBD1 (6 bases). The length of the CDR3 is 14 residues. Between the trimmed V and J ends, which lost 6 bases and 0 bases, there was a span of 9 bases. CDR1 is SNHLY, CDR2 FYNNEI, per germline. CDR3 in amino acids: CASRTGFSGNTIYF. DNA of the CDR3: TGTGCCAGCAGGACAGGTTTCTCTGGAAACACCATATATTTT. Combining the CDR3 with reference TRBV2 and TRBJ1-3 gives the whole variable domain EPEVTQTPSHQVTQMGQEVILRCVPISNHLYFYWYRQILGQKVEFLVSFYNNEISEKSEIFDDQFSVERPDGSNFTLKIRSTKLEDSAMYFCASRTGFSGNTIYFGEGSWLTVV.

This clone was counted a few times. The gene calls are TRBV6-5 and TRBJ1-2; maybe TRBD1 (6 bases). From germline, CDR1 is MNHEY and CDR2 SVGAGI. V was pared by 2 bases and J by 6 bases, with 10 bases between. The CDR3 sequence is 13 residues long. CDR3 residues: CASSYTGGDGYTF. Here the CDR3 DNA reads TGTGCCAGCAGTTACACGGGGGGCGATGGCTACACCTTC.

The V call is TRBV5-1, the J call TRBJ2-5, with TRBD1 as a possible D gene (5 bases). Trimming pared 4 bases from V and 4 bases from J, leaving 14 bases between. CDR3 size: 14 residues. Germline V gives CDR1 SGHRS, CDR2 YFSETQ. The chain's CDR3 is CASSRGGQGETQYF. The CDR3, as DNA: TGCGCCAGCAGCCGCGGTGGGCAGGGAGAGACCCAGTACTTC.

The J gene is TRBJ2-1, the V gene TRBV2; 8 nucleotides match TRBD2. V lost 7 bases to trimming and J lost 6 bases; unmatched junction nucleotides: 14. The CDR3 loop spans 16 amino acids. Germline-derived CDR1 and CDR2 are SNHLY and FYNNEI. CDR3 DNA sequence: TGTGCCAGCATCGAGTCGGCGGGAGGACGTGGCAATGAGCAGTTCTTC. It specifies CASIESAGGRGNEQFF.

This chain joins TRBV11-2 and TRBJ2-7; perhaps TRBD1 as D (5 bases). V was cut by 2 bases and J by 3 bases, with 14 bases left in between. The CDR3 length is 15 residues. Per germline, CDR1 SGHAT and CDR2 FQNNGV. The CDR3 sequence: CASSLRLAGIYEQYF. The CDR3 region has the DNA TGTGCCAGCAGCTTAAGGTTGGCAGGGATCTACGAGCAGTACTTC.

J is TRBJ2-2 and V is TRBV10-3; TRBD2 matches at 9 bases. The CDR3 length is 16 residues. Trimming at V came to 0 bases and at J to 7 bases, leaving 6 bases not matched to a gene. Per germline, CDR1 ENHRY and CDR2 SYGVKD. The CDR3 coding sequence is TGTGCCATCAGTGAGTCCCCGGGACTAGCCGGCGGGGAGCTGTTTTTT. This encodes CAISESPGLAGGELFF.

The V gene is TRBV3-1 (or the pseudogene TRBV3-2), the J gene TRBJ1-2, with D tentatively TRBD1 (6 bases). The V end was cut by 0 bases, the J end by 8 bases, with 10 bases between. This CDR3 contains 13 residues. Germline V lookup: CDR1 LGHDT, CDR2 YNNKEL (reference sequence). The CDR3 DNA sequence: TGTGCCAGCAGCCAAGAACAGGGAGGGGGCTACACCTTC. It specifies CASSQEQGGGYTF.

The chain joins TRBV29-1 to TRBJ2-1; 11 bases fit TRBD2. Trimming at V came to 7 bases and at J to 8 bases, leaving 10 bases not matched to a gene. The length of the CDR3 is 14 residues. Germline V gene data show CDR1 as SQVTM and CDR2 as ANQGSEA. For the CDR3, the DNA is TGCAGCGCTAACCTGATTAGCGGGAGGGATGAGCAGTTCTTC. Translated: CSANLISGRDEQFF.

There are a few counts of this clone. V and J are TRBV7-9 and TRBJ1-1; the D is unclear. CDR3 size: 14 residues. The germline V gene encodes CDR1 SEHNR and CDR2 FQNEAQ (reference sequence). With 9 bases removed from V and 3 bases from J, the gap between germline ends came to 17 bases. CDR3 region: CASSKTRQYTEAFF. CDR3 nucleotide sequence: TGTGCCAGTAGTAAGACGCGGCAGTACACTGAAGCTTTCTTT.

The chain uses TRBV5-4 and TRBJ2-3; D possibly corresponds to TRBD2 (5 bases). Germline V gene data show CDR1 as SGHNT and CDR2 as YYREEE (reference sequence). CDR3 length: 12 amino acids. V gave up 4 bases and J gave up 7 bases, with 10 bases separating them. The CDR3 nucleotides read TGTGCCAGCAGCGGCTGGGAGTATACGCAGTATTTT. It translates to CASSGWEYTQYF.

This rearrangement joins TRBV19 to TRBJ2-1; 9 positions agree with TRBD2. CDR1 is LNHDA and CDR2 is SQIVND in the germline V gene (reference sequence). The V and J ends lost 6 bases and 4 bases, in that order; junction bases with no gene match: 19. This CDR3 has 19 amino acids. The CDR3 DNA reads as TGTGCCAGTAGCCCCGCCCCCCCCGGCGGGGGGGCTAAATACAATGAGCAGTTCTTC. This codes for CASSPAPPGGGAKYNEQFF. The variable domain in full, with the rest retrieved from reference TRBV19 and TRBJ2-1, is DGGITQSPKYLFRKEGQNVTLSCEQNLNHDAMYWYRQDPGQGLRLIYYSQIVNDFQKGDIAEGYSVSREKKESFPLTVTSAQKNPTAFYLCASSPAPPGGGAKYNEQFFGPGTRLTVL.

This clone has just one count. This chain joins TRBV29-1 and TRBJ2-5, with a possible D match to TRBD1 (6 bases). The V gene's germline CDR1 is SQVTM and CDR2 ANQGSEA. V dropped 1 base and J dropped 2 bases, with 11 bases sitting between them. The CDR3 contains 14 residues. CDR3 loop: CSVEGGQGQETQYF. CDR3 bases: TGCAGCGTTGAAGGGGGGCAGGGACAAGAGACCCAGTACTTC.

This clone was seen a few times. V usage is TRBV2 and J usage is TRBJ1-1; D perhaps matches TRBD1 (6 bases). The CDR3 runs to 13 residues. Germline V gene lookup returns CDR1 SNHLY and CDR2 FYNNEI. The V end was cut by 11 bases, the J end by 5 bases, with 18 bases between. CDR3 in amino acids: CAGGGELGTEAFF. The CDR3 DNA reads as TGTGCCGGCGGGGGCGAACTTGGGACTGAAGCTTTCTTT.

The chain recombines TRBV5-1 with TRBJ2-1; 9 bases align to TRBD2. The V segment lost 0 bases and the J segment 3 bases; nucleotides outside the gene matches: 4. CDR1 SGHRS and CDR2 YFSETQ come from the germline V gene. The length of the CDR3 is 16 residues. The CDR3 reads CASSLDARGGYNEQFF. The CDR3 nucleotides are TGCGCCAGCAGCTTGGACGCGCGGGGGGGCTACAATGAGCAGTTCTTC.

This clone was counted once. The V and J genes are TRBV9 and TRBJ1-3; D unclear. The V gene's germline CDR1 is SGDLS and CDR2 YYNGEE. This CDR3 has 14 residues. V shed 4 bases and J shed 9 bases, with 17 bases lying between them. The CDR3, as DNA: TGTGCCAGCAGCTCCCGGACGGGAGTGGGCACCATATATTTT. It codes for CASSSRTGVGTIYF.

The V call is TRBV7-6, the J call TRBJ2-2; D may be TRBD2 (6 bases). CDR1 is SGHVS, CDR2 FNYEAQ, per germline. V was shortened by 1 base and J by 5 bases, with 11 bases between the two germline ends. The CDR3 is 15 residues long. The CDR3 DNA reads TGTGCCAGCAGCTTAGGGGGACTCCTTACCGGGGAGCTGTTTTTT. It is translated as CASSLGGLLTGELFF.